This T cell receptor beta chain comes out of a study of blood T cells in healthy people across ages. Primers used in a second PCR of roughly 6 to 11 cycles were a sample-barcoded 5' primer and a J-beta primer mix. TCRdb redid the calling of the 5' RACE reads with MiXCR, one entry per CDR3 protein. The table lists hundreds of thousands of distinct CDR3 sequences, around 36% of them singletons. As regards this clonotype: Antigen specificity is unknown.

Study-wide results and caveats: Estimates drawn from one million T cells were deemed to understate diversity.

The sequencing input was blood. The sequence was obtained from a man between 18 and 35 years old in good health.

The CDR3 region has the DNA TGTGCCAGCAGCCCAGGGCAGTCCCGCAATCAGCCCCAGCATTTT. This sequence encodes CASSPGQSRNQPQHF. This sequence joins TRBV7-2 and TRBJ1-5; possible D gene TRBD1, 5 bases. Germline V gene sequence: CDR1 SGHTA, CDR2 FQGNSA. V dropped 5 bases and J dropped 2 bases, with 13 bases sitting between them. The CDR3 consists of 15 residues.